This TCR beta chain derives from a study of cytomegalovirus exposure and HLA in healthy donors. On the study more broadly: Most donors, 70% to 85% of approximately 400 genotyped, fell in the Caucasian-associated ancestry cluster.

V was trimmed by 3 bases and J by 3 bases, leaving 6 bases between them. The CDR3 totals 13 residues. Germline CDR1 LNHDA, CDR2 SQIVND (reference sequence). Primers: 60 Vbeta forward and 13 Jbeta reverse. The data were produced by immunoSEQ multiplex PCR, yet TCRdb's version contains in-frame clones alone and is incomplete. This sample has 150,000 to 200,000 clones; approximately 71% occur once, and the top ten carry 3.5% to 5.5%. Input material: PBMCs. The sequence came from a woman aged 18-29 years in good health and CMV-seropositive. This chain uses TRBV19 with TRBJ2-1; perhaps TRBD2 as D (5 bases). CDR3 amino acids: CASSIAGYNEQFF. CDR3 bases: TGTGCCAGTAGTATTGCGGGCTACAATGAGCAGTTCTTC.